One sample yielded the 27 T cell receptor beta chains listed below, sequenced in a study of post-analysis software for immune sequencing data. Study-wide points: Compared with controls, patients had more of five TRBV segments, including TRBV5-6, TRBV5-1 and TRBV20-1.

These receptors are not linked to any known antigen. The library was made from cDNA and included unique molecular identifiers. TCRdb analysed the PCR reads with MiXCR anew, one entry per CDR3 protein. The sample has hundreds of thousands of distinct CDR3 sequences; 55% to 70% are singletons. Material for sequencing was blood. These TCRs come from a girl aged 2-10 years with multiple sclerosis.

The V and J genes are TRBV12-3 or TRBV12-4 and TRBJ2-1; possible D gene TRBD2, 6 bases. Deletions cut 3 bases from V and 3 bases from J, with 6 bases between. The CDR3 totals 13 residues. In nucleotides, the CDR3 is TGTGCCAGCAGTTTGACTAGCTACAATGAGCAGTTCTTC. It translates to CASSLTSYNEQFF.

The chain employs TRBV2 and TRBJ1-6; D not resolved. There are 17 residues in the CDR3. With 6 bases removed from V and 0 bases from J, the gap between germline ends came to 15 bases. Germline CDR1 is SNHLY and CDR2 is FYNNEI. As DNA, the CDR3 is TGTGCCAGCAGGGGCCCCACCTTGAGCTCCTATAATTCACCCCTCCACTTT. Its protein is CASRGPTLSSYNSPLHF.

The sample holds a few counts of this clonotype. The chain links TRBV9 to TRBJ2-3; 8 nucleotides match TRBD2. Trimming took 4 bases from V and 3 from J; bases not matched to a gene: 7. The CDR3 has 15 residues. CDR1 is SGDLS and CDR2 is YYNGEE in the germline V gene. CDR3 residues: CASSPEAGETDTQYF. The CDR3 nucleotides are TGTGCCAGCAGCCCCGAAGCGGGAGAAACAGATACGCAGTATTTT.

V gene TRBV5-1 combines with J gene TRBJ2-4; no definite D call. The CDR3 totals 13 residues. Germline assignment: CDR1 SGHRS and CDR2 YFSETQ. V was pared by 4 bases and J by 3 bases, with 8 bases between. CDR3: CASSLDVKNIQYF. As DNA, the CDR3 is TGCGCCAGCAGCCTCGACGTCAAAAACATTCAGTACTTC.

This rearrangement joins TRBV6-2 or TRBV6-3 to TRBJ2-1; 8 nucleotides line up with TRBD2. V shed 6 bases and J 9 bases; nucleotides not matched to a gene: 10. Germline V gene data show CDR1 as MNHEY and CDR2 as SVGEGT. CDR3 length: 14 residues. The CDR3 here is CASSPHGGAGEQFF. DNA for the CDR3: TGTGCCAGCAGCCCTCACGGGGGGGCAGGTGAGCAGTTCTTC.

This rearrangement joins TRBV9 to TRBJ2-7, with 9 bases lining up with TRBD2. CDR1 is SGDLS, CDR2 YYNGEE, per germline. V was pared by 4 bases and J by 4 bases, with 9 bases of the junction left unmatched. This CDR3 spans 15 amino acids. Here the CDR3 reads CASSLLASGAYEQYF. CDR3 nucleotide sequence: TGTGCCAGCAGCCTCCTGGCTAGCGGGGCTTACGAGCAGTACTTC.

This chain uses TRBV6-6 with TRBJ2-3; no clear D. The ends were cut back, 2 bases at V and 1 base at J, with 10 bases in the middle. CDR3 length equals 15 residues. Germline V gene sequence: CDR1 MNHNY, CDR2 SVGAGI (reference sequence). CDR3 bases: TGTGCCAGCAGTTACCCTACAGAGGGCACAGATACGCAGTATTTT. Protein product: CASSYPTEGTDTQYF.

The table lists this clonotype with a count of one. The V and J genes are TRBV4-1 and TRBJ2-7; maybe TRBD1 (6 bases). Trimming removed 0 bases from V and 3 bases from J, with 12 bases in between. The V gene's germline CDR1 is MGHRA and CDR2 YSYEKL. CDR3 length: 15 amino acids. DNA of the CDR3: TGCGCCAGCAGCCAAGAATGGGACAACAACTACGAGCAGTACTTC. Residues: CASSQEWDNNYEQYF.

This clonotype occurred a few times. V is TRBV12-3 or TRBV12-4 and J is TRBJ1-1, with D uncertain. The germline V and J ends were trimmed by 1 base and 1 base, with 4 bases remaining between them. The CDR3 has 13 residues. Here the CDR3 reads CASSLVPNTEAFF. Here the CDR3 DNA reads TGTGCCAGCAGTTTAGTCCCGAACACTGAAGCTTTCTTT.

This clonotype was seen more than once but under ten times. This chain uses TRBV20-1 with TRBJ2-3; TRBD2 matches at 8 bases. Germline trimming cut 3 bases from V and 3 bases from J; bases unmatched to any gene: 8. The CDR3 runs to 15 residues. Germline V lookup: CDR1 DFQATT, CDR2 SNEGSKA (reference sequence). DNA for the CDR3: TGCAGTGCTAGCGGGTGGGCTAGCGGGACAGATACGCAGTATTTT. Protein: CSASGWASGTDTQYF.

The chain employs TRBV27 and TRBJ2-1; 8 nucleotides align to TRBD2. Losses at the gene ends were 8 bases for V and 7 bases for J; bases not matched to a gene: 13. The CDR3 is 15 amino acids. The germline V gene encodes CDR1 MNHEY and CDR2 SMNVEV (reference sequence). CDR3 coding DNA: TGTGCCAGCCTACCCATAGCGGGATCGAGGAATGAGCAGTTCTTC. Translated: CASLPIAGSRNEQFF.

This rearrangement joins TRBV9 to TRBJ1-1; D might be TRBD1 (6 bases). V lost 2 bases and J lost 1, with 9 bases in between. Germline CDR1 and CDR2: SGDLS and YYNGEE. The CDR3 is 14 residues long. CDR3 nucleotide sequence: TGTGCCAGCAGCGTCGAAGGGGGGAACACTGAAGCTTTCTTT. Residues: CASSVEGGNTEAFF.

V usage is TRBV6-6 and J usage is TRBJ2-3; 10 bases agree with TRBD2. The junction had 11 bases not matched to a gene; V was cut back by 2 bases and J by 9 bases. The CDR3 loop spans 16 amino acids. From germline, CDR1 is MNHNY and CDR2 SVGAGI (reference sequence). Here the CDR3 reads CASSYKLAGAQGTQYF. The CDR3 DNA is TGTGCCAGCAGTTACAAGCTAGCGGGGGCCCAGGGGACGCAGTATTTT.

The chain links TRBV20-1 to TRBJ2-1; D is undetermined. CDR1 DFQATT and CDR2 SNEGSKA come from the germline V gene (reference sequence). Trimming took 6 bases from V and 8 from J, leaving 17 bases between them. This CDR3 is built from 13 residues. The CDR3 DNA reads TGCAGTGCGTGGGTATCACAAGGGTATGAGCAGTTCTTC. Amino acid sequence: CSAWVSQGYEQFF.

Only a few counts were recorded for this clonotype. The CDR3 loop reads CASSGISGANNEQFF. The CDR3 region has the DNA TGCGCCAGCAGCGGGATTAGCGGAGCGAACAATGAGCAGTTCTTC. This chain connects TRBV5-1 to TRBJ2-1; the D gene is possibly TRBD2 (6 bases). V was pared by 4 bases and J by 5 bases, with 16 bases between. Germline V lookup: CDR1 SGHRS, CDR2 YFSETQ. The CDR3 contains 15 residues.

The chain uses TRBV20-1 and TRBJ1-5; 8 bases are shared with TRBD1. Germline-derived CDR1 and CDR2 are DFQATT and SNEGSKA (reference sequence). The junction had 7 bases not matched to a gene; V was cut back by 3 bases and J by 6 bases. The CDR3 is made up of 14 amino acids. CDR3 nucleotide sequence: TGCAGTGCTAGGGCCGGACAGGGCTCTCAGCCCCAGCATTTT. This translates into CSARAGQGSQPQHF.

The chain is built from TRBV7-2 and TRBJ1-2; tentatively, D is TRBD1 (5 bases). The CDR3 sequence is 14 residues long. V lost 6 bases and J lost 2, with 13 bases in between. Germline V gene lookup returns CDR1 SGHTA and CDR2 FQGNSA. The CDR3 nucleotides read TGTGCCAGCAGTCTACGACAGACGAACTATGGCTACACCTTC. This translates into CASSLRQTNYGYTF. Based on the CDR3 plus reference TRBV7-2 and TRBJ1-2, the full variable domain is GAGVSQSPSNKVTEKGKDVELRCDPISGHTALYWYRQSLGQGLEFLIYFQGNSAPDKSGLPSDRFSAERTGGSVSTLTIQRTQQEDSAVYLCASSLRQTNYGYTFGSGTRLTVV.

V and J are TRBV10-3 and TRBJ2-4; D not certain. The CDR3 consists of 12 residues. Trimming removed 3 bases from V and 7 bases from J, with 7 bases in between. Germline V gene lookup returns CDR1 ENHRY and CDR2 SYGVKD. Written as DNA, the CDR3 is TGTGCCATCAGTGACCTCAGTAACATTCAGTACTTC. Translating gives CAISDLSNIQYF.

The rearrangement links TRBV6-4 to TRBJ1-1; D not certain. The CDR3 runs 14 residues. V lost 3 bases and J 4 bases, leaving 12 bases between the germline ends. Germline V gene data show CDR1 as MRHNA and CDR2 as SNTAGT. CDR3 protein: CASSEGLGSTEAFF. The CDR3 DNA is TGTGCCAGCAGTGAAGGGCTGGGGAGCACTGAAGCTTTCTTT.

V and J are TRBV7-2 and TRBJ1-2; no reliable D call. The V and J ends lost 5 bases and 6 bases respectively, with 10 bases between them. CDR3 length equals 12 residues. Germline values: CDR1 SGHTA, CDR2 FQGNSA. CDR3 amino acids: CASSAGVHGYTF. CDR3 DNA sequence: TGTGCCAGCAGCGCCGGGGTGCATGGCTACACCTTC.

The chain is built from TRBV7-9 and TRBJ2-7; 7 nucleotides line up with TRBD1. Germline CDR1 and CDR2: SEHNR and FQNEAQ (reference sequence). The CDR3 sequence is 14 residues long. The trim removed 3 bases at V and 2 bases at J, leaving 4 bases unmatched. The CDR3 here is CASSFTGVAYEQYF. As DNA, the CDR3 is TGTGCCAGCAGCTTCACAGGGGTAGCCTACGAGCAGTACTTC.

The CDR3 region is CSARLNYEQYF. Written as DNA, the CDR3 is TGCAGTGCTAGACTGAATTACGAGCAGTACTTC. This chain connects TRBV20-1 to TRBJ2-7; D unresolved. Germline assignment: CDR1 DFQATT and CDR2 SNEGSKA (reference sequence). The CDR3 covers 11 residues. V lost 2 bases and J 4 bases, leaving 6 bases between the germline ends.

The chain combines TRBV7-6 with TRBJ2-1, with D maybe TRBD1 (6 bases). The CDR3 extends over 18 amino acids. CDR1 SGHVS and CDR2 FNYEAQ come from the germline V gene. V was trimmed by 4 bases and J by 8 bases, leaving 27 bases between them. The CDR3 sequence: CASSSPILHRVGFYEQFF. Here the CDR3 DNA reads TGTGCCAGCAGCTCACCGATATTGCACAGGGTTGGGTTCTATGAGCAGTTCTTC.

This clonotype turned up a few times. V and J are TRBV12-3 or TRBV12-4 and TRBJ2-3; D gene uncertain. V gave up 2 bases and J gave up 5 bases, with 5 bases separating them. This CDR3 is 12 amino acids long. The CDR3 spells CASSLHIDTQYF. The CDR3, as DNA: TGTGCCAGCAGTTTACACATAGATACGCAGTATTTT.

The rearrangement joins TRBV15 to TRBJ1-5, with 8 bases lining up with TRBD1. V dropped 0 bases and J dropped 1; count of bases not matched to a gene: 14. CDR3 length equals 20 residues. The germline V gene has CDR1 LNHNV and CDR2 YYDKDF (reference sequence). CDR3 DNA: TGTGCCACCAGCAGAGATCAATCAGCTGGCCGACAGGGGAGCAATCAGCCCCAGCATTTT. Protein product: CATSRDQSAGRQGSNQPQHF. The entire variable domain, with the rest obtained from reference TRBV15 and TRBJ1-5, is as follows: DAMVIQNPRYQVTQFGKPVTLSCSQTLNHNVMYWYQQKSSQAPKLLFHYYDKDFNNEADTPDNFQSRRPNTSFCFLDIRSPGLGDTAMYLCATSRDQSAGRQGSNQPQHFGDGTRLSIL.

The sample holds one count of this clonotype. The rearrangement uses TRBV6-5 and TRBJ2-5; the match to TRBD1 covers 7 bases. The J call could be wrong; TRBJ2-7 is a better fit for the DNA end. The CDR3 covers 15 residues. Germline assignment: CDR1 MNHEY and CDR2 SVGAGI. For the CDR3, the DNA is TGTGCCAGCAGTTACCTCCCAGGGGGAACATACGAGCAGTACTTC. It yields the protein CASSYLPGGTYEQYF.

This rearrangement joins TRBV30 to TRBJ2-1; TRBD2 aligns across 7 bases. Germline V gene sequence: CDR1 GTSNPN, CDR2 SVGIG (reference sequence). The junction had 10 bases not matched to a gene; V was cut back by 0 bases and J by 5 bases. The CDR3 length is 16 residues. This CDR3 is CAWSVQAGVGDNEQFF. The CDR3 bases are TGTGCCTGGAGTGTACAGGCGGGAGTTGGGGACAATGAGCAGTTCTTC.